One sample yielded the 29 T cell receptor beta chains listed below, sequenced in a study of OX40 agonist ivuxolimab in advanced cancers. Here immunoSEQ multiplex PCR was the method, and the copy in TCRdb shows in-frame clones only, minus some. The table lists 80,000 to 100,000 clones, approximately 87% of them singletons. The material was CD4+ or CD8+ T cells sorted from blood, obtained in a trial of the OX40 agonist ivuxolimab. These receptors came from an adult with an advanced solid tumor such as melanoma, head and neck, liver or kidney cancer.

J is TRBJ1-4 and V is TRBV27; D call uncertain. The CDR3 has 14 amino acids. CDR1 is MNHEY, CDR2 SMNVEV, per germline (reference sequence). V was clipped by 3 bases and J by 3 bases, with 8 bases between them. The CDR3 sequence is CASSFGYPNEKLFF. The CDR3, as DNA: TGTGCCAGCAGTTTCGGGTATCCTAATGAAAAACTGTTTTTT.

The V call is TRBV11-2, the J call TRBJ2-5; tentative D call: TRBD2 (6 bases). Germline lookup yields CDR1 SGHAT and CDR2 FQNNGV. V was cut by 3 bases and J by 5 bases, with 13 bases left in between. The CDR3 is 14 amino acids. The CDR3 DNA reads TGTGCCAGCAGCTTGTTGGGAGGAAGGGAGACCCAGTACTTC. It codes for CASSLLGGRETQYF.

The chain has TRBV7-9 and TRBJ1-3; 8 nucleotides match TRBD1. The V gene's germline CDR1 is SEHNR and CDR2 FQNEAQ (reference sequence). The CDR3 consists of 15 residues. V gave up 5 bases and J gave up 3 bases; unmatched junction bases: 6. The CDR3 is CASSLSGGYGNTIYF. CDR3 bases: TGTGCCAGCAGCCTTTCAGGGGGCTATGGAAACACCATATATTTT.

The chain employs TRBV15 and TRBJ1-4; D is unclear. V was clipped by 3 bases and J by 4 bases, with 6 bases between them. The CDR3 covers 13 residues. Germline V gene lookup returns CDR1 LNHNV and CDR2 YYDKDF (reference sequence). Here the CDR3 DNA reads TGTGCCACCAGCAGGGATAGTAATGAAAAACTGTTTTTT. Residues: CATSRDSNEKLFF.

CDR3 protein: CASSEPNLRRDATYEQYF. DNA of the CDR3: TGCGCCAGCAGTGAGCCAAATCTAAGACGGGACGCAACCTACGAGCAGTACTTC. This chain uses TRBV10-2 with TRBJ2-7; the D call may be TRBD1 or TRBD2 (5 bases each). Trimming took 2 bases from V and 2 from J, leaving 22 bases between them. Looked up from germline, CDR1 is WSHSY and CDR2 is SAAADI. There are 18 residues in the CDR3.

This chain's CDR3 is CASSDGTSGYNEQFF. CDR3 sequence (DNA): TGCGCCAGCAGCGACGGGACTAGCGGATACAATGAGCAGTTCTTC. This chain joins TRBV5-1 and TRBJ2-1; 11 positions agree with TRBD2. The germline V gene has CDR1 SGHRS and CDR2 YFSETQ. The CDR3 extends over 15 amino acids. The J segment lost 4 bases and the V segment lost 4 bases, leaving 4 bases of the junction unmatched. Filled out from reference TRBV5-1 and TRBJ2-1, the complete variable domain reads KAGVTQTPRYLIKTRGQQVTLSCSPISGHRSVSWYQQTPGQGLQFLFEYFSETQRNKGNFPGRFSGRQFSNSRSEMNVSTLELGDSALYLCASSDGTSGYNEQFFGPGTRLTVL.

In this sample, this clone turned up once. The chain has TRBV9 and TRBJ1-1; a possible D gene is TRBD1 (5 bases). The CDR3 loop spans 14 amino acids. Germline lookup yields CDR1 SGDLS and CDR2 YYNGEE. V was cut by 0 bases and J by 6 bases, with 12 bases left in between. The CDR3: CASSVVGGGAEAFF. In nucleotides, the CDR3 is TGTGCCAGCAGCGTAGTGGGGGGAGGGGCTGAAGCTTTCTTT.

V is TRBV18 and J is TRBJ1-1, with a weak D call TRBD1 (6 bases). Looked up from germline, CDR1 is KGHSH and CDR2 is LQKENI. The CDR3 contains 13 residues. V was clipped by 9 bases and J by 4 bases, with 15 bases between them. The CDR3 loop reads CASVGGLSTEAFF. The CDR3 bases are TGTGCCAGTGTTGGGGGCTTGAGCACTGAAGCTTTCTTT. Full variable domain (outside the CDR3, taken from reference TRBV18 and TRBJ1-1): NAGVMQNPRHLVRRRGQEARLRCSPMKGHSHVYWYRQLPEEGLKFMVYLQKENIIDESGMPKERFSAEFPKEGPSILRIQQVVRGDSAAYFCASVGGLSTEAFFGQGTRLTVV.

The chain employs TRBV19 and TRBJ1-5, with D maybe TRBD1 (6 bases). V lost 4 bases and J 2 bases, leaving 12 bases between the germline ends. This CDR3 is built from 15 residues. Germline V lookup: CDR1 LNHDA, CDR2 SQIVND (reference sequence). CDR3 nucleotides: TGTGCCAGTAGTAGGGGGGGCGTTGGCAATCAGCCCCAGCATTTT. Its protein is CASSRGGVGNQPQHF.

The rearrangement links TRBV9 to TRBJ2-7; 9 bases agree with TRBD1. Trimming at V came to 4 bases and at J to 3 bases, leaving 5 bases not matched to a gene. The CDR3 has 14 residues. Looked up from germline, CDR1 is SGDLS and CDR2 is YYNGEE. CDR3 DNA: TGTGCCAGCAGCCTAGGGACAGGGAACTACGAGCAGTACTTC. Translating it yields CASSLGTGNYEQYF.

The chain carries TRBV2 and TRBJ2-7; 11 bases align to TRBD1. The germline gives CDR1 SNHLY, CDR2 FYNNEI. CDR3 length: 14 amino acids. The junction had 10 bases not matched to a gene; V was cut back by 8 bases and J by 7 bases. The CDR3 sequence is CASREDRGQREQYF. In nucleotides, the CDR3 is TGTGCCAGCCGCGAGGACAGGGGGCAAAGGGAGCAGTACTTC. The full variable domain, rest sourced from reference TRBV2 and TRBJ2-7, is EPEVTQTPSHQVTQMGQEVILRCVPISNHLYFYWYRQILGQKVEFLVSFYNNEISEKSEIFDDQFSVERPDGSNFTLKIRSTKLEDSAMYFCASREDRGQREQYFGPGTRLTVT.

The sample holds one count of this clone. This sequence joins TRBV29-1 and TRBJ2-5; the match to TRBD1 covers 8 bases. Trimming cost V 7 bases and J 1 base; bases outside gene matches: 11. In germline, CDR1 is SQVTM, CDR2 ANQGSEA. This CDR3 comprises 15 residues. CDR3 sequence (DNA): TGCAGCGCCCGCAGGAACAGGGGGATCCAAGAGACCCAGTACTTC. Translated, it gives CSARRNRGIQETQYF.

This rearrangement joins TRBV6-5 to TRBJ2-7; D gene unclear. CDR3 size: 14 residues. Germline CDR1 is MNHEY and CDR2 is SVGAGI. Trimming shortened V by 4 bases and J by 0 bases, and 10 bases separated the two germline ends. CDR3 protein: CASSFAMSSYEQYF. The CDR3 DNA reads TGTGCCAGCAGTTTCGCTATGTCCTCCTACGAGCAGTACTTC.

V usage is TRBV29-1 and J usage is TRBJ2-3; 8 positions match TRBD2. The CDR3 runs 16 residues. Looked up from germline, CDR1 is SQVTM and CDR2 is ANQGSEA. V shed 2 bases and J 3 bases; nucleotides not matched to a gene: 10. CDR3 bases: TGCAGCGTTGAATTTACAGCGGGAGATGGGACAGATACGCAGTATTTT. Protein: CSVEFTAGDGTDTQYF.

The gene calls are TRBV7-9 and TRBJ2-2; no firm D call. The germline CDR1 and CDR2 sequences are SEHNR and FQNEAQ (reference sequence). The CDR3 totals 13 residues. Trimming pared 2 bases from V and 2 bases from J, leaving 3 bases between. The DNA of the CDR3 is TGTGCCAGCAGCTTATTAAACACCGGGGAGCTGTTTTTT. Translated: CASSLLNTGELFF.

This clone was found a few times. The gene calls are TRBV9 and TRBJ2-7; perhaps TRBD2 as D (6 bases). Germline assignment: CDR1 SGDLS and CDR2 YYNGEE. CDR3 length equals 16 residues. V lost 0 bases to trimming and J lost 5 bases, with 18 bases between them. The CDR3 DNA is TGTGCCAGCAGCGTAGATAGCGGCCCCCGGTACCACGAGCAGTACTTC. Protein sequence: CASSVDSGPRYHEQYF. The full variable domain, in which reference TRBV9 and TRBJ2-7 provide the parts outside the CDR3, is DSGVTQTPKHLITATGQRVTLRCSPRSGDLSVYWYQQSLDQGLQFLIQYYNGEERAKGNILERFSAQQFPDLHSELNLSSLELGDSALYFCASSVDSGPRYHEQYFGPGTRLTVT.

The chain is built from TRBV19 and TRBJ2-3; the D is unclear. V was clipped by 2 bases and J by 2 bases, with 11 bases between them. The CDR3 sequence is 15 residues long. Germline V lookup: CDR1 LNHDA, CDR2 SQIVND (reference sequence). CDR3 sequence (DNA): TGTGCCAGTAGTATAATCCCGGGCCCCACAGATACGCAGTATTTT. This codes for CASSIIPGPTDTQYF.

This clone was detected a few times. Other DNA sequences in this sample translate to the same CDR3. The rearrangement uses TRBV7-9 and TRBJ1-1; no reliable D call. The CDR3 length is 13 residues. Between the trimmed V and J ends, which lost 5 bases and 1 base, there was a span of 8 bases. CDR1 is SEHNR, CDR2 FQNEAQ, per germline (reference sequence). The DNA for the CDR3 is TGTGCCAGCAGCCGGACGGGGAACACTGAAGCTTTCTTT. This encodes CASSRTGNTEAFF.

CDR3 DNA: TGTGCCAGTAGCAAACGGCAAAATGAAAAACTGTTTTTT. Translation gives CASSKRQNEKLFF. The chain has TRBV19 and TRBJ1-4; D not resolved. Germline values: CDR1 LNHDA, CDR2 SQIVND (reference sequence). The CDR3 runs to 13 residues. V lost 6 bases and J 5 bases, leaving 10 bases between the germline ends.

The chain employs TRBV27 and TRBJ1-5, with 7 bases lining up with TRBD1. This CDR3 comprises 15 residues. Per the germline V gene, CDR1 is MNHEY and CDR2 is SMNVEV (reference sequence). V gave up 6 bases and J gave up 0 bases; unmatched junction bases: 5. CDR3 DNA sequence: TGTGCCAGCAGCAGGGGACAGTATAGCAATCAGCCCCAGCATTTT. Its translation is CASSRGQYSNQPQHF.

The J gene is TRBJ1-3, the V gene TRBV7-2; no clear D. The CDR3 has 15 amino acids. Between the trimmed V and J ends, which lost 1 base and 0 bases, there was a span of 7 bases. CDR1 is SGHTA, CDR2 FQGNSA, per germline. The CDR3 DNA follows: TGTGCCAGCAGCTTAGGACACTACTCTGGAAACACCATATATTTT. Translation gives CASSLGHYSGNTIYF. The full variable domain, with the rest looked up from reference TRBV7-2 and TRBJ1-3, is GAGVSQSPSNKVTEKGKDVELRCDPISGHTALYWYRQSLGQGLEFLIYFQGNSAPDKSGLPSDRFSAERTGGSVSTLTIQRTQQEDSAVYLCASSLGHYSGNTIYFGEGSWLTVV.

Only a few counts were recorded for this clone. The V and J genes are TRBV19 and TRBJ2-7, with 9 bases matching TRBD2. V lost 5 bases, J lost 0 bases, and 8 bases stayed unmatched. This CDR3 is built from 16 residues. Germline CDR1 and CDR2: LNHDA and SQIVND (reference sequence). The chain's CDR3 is CASSLAGQLSSYEQYF. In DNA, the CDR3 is TGTGCCAGTAGTCTAGCGGGACAGTTGAGCTCCTACGAGCAGTACTTC.

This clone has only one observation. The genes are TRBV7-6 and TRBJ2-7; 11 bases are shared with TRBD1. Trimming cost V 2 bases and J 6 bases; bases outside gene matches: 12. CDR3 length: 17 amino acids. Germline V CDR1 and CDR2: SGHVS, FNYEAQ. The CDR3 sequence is CASSLRPLDRGLGEQYF. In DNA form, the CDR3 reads TGTGCCAGCAGCTTAAGACCTCTGGACAGGGGGCTTGGCGAGCAGTACTTC.

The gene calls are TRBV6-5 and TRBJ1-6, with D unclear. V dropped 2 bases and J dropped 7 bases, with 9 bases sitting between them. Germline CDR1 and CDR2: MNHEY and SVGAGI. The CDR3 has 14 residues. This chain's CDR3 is CASSYGDMNSPLHF. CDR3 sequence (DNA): TGTGCCAGCAGTTACGGAGACATGAATTCACCCCTCCACTTT.

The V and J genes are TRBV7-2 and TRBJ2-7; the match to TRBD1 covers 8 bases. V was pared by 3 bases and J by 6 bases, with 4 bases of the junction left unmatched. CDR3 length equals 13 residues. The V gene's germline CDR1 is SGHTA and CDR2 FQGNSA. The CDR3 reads CASSLDRAVEQYF. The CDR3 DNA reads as TGTGCCAGCAGCTTGGACAGGGCGGTCGAGCAGTACTTC. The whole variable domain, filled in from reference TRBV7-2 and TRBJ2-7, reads GAGVSQSPSNKVTEKGKDVELRCDPISGHTALYWYRQSLGQGLEFLIYFQGNSAPDKSGLPSDRFSAERTGGSVSTLTIQRTQQEDSAVYLCASSLDRAVEQYFGPGTRLTVT.

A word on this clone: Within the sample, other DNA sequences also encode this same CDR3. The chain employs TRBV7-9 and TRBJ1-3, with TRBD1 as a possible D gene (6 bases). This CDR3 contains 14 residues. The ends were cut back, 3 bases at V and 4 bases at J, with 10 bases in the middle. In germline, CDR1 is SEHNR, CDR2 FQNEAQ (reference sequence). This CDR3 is CASSFGGAGNTIYF. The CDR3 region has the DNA TGTGCCAGCAGCTTCGGGGGGGCAGGAAACACCATATATTTT.

CDR3 bases: TGTGCCAGCAGCCGGGACAGTCTTTGGCCCCAGTACTTC. Protein product: CASSRDSLWPQYF. The chain is built from TRBV2 and TRBJ2-7; TRBD1 matches at 7 bases. V dropped 6 bases and J dropped 10; count of bases not matched to a gene: 12. The length of the CDR3 is 13 residues. CDR1 SNHLY and CDR2 FYNNEI come from the germline V gene.

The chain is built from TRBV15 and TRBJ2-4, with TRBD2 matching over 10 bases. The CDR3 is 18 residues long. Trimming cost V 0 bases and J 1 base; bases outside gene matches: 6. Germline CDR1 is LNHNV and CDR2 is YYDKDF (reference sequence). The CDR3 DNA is TGTGCCACCAGCAGAGATCACGGACTAGCGGTCGCCAAAAACATTCAGTACTTC. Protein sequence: CATSRDHGLAVAKNIQYF. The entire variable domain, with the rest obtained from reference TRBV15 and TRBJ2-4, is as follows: DAMVIQNPRYQVTQFGKPVTLSCSQTLNHNVMYWYQQKSSQAPKLLFHYYDKDFNNEADTPDNFQSRRPNTSFCFLDIRSPGLGDTAMYLCATSRDHGLAVAKNIQYFGAGTRLSVL.

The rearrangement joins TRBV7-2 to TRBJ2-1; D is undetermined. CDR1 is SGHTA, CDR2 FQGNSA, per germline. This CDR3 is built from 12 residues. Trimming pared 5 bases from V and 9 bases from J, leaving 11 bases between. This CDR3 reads CASSPNGVEQFF. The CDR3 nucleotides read TGTGCCAGCAGCCCTAATGGGGTTGAGCAGTTCTTC.